This section outlines one T cell receptor (beta chain) sequence together with its context. In this sample, this clone turned up once. Its cognate antigen has yet to be identified. No much larger clone is present one base from it, and per-base qualities are unavailable. The data were taken from a study of shared clonotypes between healthy human individuals (dated by TCRdb to the early 2020s). With regard to the full study: Two women and a few men aged 18 to 49 years were included in the cohort. To increase sequencing depth and limit assay-specific biases, different laboratories used diverse techniques to prepare libraries and sequence TCR repertoires. The study deeply sequenced blood TCR repertoires of about 5 healthy adults to estimate repertoire size and the extent of clonotype sharing between individuals. For each donor, three plates each were used for CD4 naive and CD4 memory, two plates were used for CD8 naive, and one plate was used for CD8 memory. Between about 0.94 and 8.9 billion PBMCs per donor were obtained by leukapheresis.

TCR CDR3 regions were amplified from genomic DNA by multiplex PCR using the deep immunoSEQ assay. Extracted genomic DNA from each cell subset was spread evenly across all wells of several immunoSEQ 96-well plates, with each plate serving as a replicate. Each replicate PCR for sorted subsets received about 200 ng genomic DNA, equal to around 32,000 T cell genomes. Purified libraries were measured with a Qubit 3.0 fluorometer, size-checked on a Bioanalyzer 2100, and measured again with the KAPA Library Quantification kit. Each immunoSEQ 96-well plate was sequenced on its own single-read 150-cycle Illumina NextSeq 550 flow cell. The source study handled its data this way. Because the immunoSEQ output included only junctional sequences and no quality scores, the filtering could not be the same as the filtering used for full-length reads. Sequences were annotated with PyIR, a Python wrapper for IgBLAST v1.9, using IMGT germline references to assign V/J genes and CDR3. Reads were filtered out if the reads had weak V/J assignments (E-value above 1e-6), no CDR3, stop codons, out-of-frame junctions, or ambiguous translated residues. V3J clonotypes were defined as sequences sharing the same inferred V gene, J gene, and CDR3 amino acid sequence. Percentage overlap between repertoires was computed as shared unique clonotypes divided by the size of the smaller repertoire. Repertoire richness was assessed with RTK rarefaction, the Chao1 estimator, and Recon v2.1 estimates of unobserved clonotypes. OLGA was used to compute generation probabilities for all TCRbeta clonotypes that the gDNA method yielded from a handful of donors. The table was pulled from immuneACCESS by TCRdb, which kept in-frame rearrangements only. Such tables lose some clones; where checked, under half of the loss comes from unresolved V genes, and the rest has no known cause. The D gene and trimming were derived from the DNA, and the V and J assignments and clone size from that table. The sample data list 750,000 to 1,000,000 clones, and 80% to 95% of these were observed just once. The ten top clones hold around 24% of the sample.

Overall study outcomes, separate from this receptor: Naive subsets generally had larger estimated clonotype richness than memory subsets did. Incomplete sequencing was indicated by rarefaction of sorted-subset datasets, despite the large sequencing depth. Across a handful of donors, roughly 5.4% of naive CD4, approximately 3.6% of naive CD8, 2.3% of memory CD4, and 0.4% of memory CD8 clonotypes were shared. Sampling was restricted to blood, and TCR repertoires in tissue are likely to differ from TCR repertoires in blood. Pairwise subsampling indicated that sequencing depth was expected to affect the degree of clonotype sharing among donors. Compared with non-shared clonotypes, clonotypes shared by all four sorted-subset donors had higher generation probabilities. The small number of donors limited the genetic and exposure-history diversity represented.

The cysteine opens and the phenylalanine closes a CDR3 of 13 amino acids. Only CDR3 DNA is held: 39 bases, read in frame from base 1. CDR1 and CDR2 are read off the germline V gene as ENHRY and SYGVKD. V is reduced by 9 bases and J by 3 bases, leaving a spacing of 14 bases between them. CD8 naive samples were CD45RO-negative cells positively selected for CCR7, giving a CD45RA+CCR7+ population that excluded TemRA cells. The donors were healthy, HIV-negative adults with no recently reported acute infections or vaccinations. Every donor was a Caucasian adult living in Nashville, Tennessee, USA. Blood was collected by leukapheresis, and PBMCs were isolated by Ficoll-Histopaque density gradient centrifugation and then cryopreserved in liquid nitrogen vapor phase. Analytical flow cytometry was used to check the purity and quantity of every magnetically sorted T cell population. Each sorted fraction had its genomic DNA isolated and then quantified by UV absorbance on a Nanodrop 2000c.

The source is a man aged 30-40 years in good health. The sample comprised naive CD8+ T cells sorted from blood. The intended sense of this specimen's cell subset or site label: CD45RA+CCR7+. Recombination connected TRBV10-3 to TRBJ2-5, with a tentative D gene TRBD1 over 6 matching bases. The encoded CDR3 is CAIPDRPEETQYF. The sequence in DNA is TGTGCCATTCCCGACAGGCCGGAAGAGACCCAGTACTTC.